The sequence of this T cell receptor (beta chain) was determined in a study of blood T cell repertoires in COVID-19. At the level of the study: PBMCs, B-cell-depleted T cells, or T cells were the source of the cDNA or gDNA that made up the material.

In the authors' workflow: Amplification with reference gene primers provided the estimates of nucleated cell counts. Here immunoSEQ multiplex PCR was the method, and the copy in TCRdb shows in-frame clones only, minus some. For V, J and clone size, that table is used; D and trimming come from the DNA. Of more than 75,000 clones detected, about 86% appear once; the ten largest clones hold 0.95% to 1.5%. Germline V CDR1 and CDR2: SGHVS, FQNEAQ. The CDR3 sequence is 15 residues long. Trimming removed 5 bases from V and 5 bases from J; junction bases left unmatched: 7. Material: peripheral blood. This clonotype originated in a man older than 75 with active or convalescent COVID-19. The chain couples TRBV7-8 to TRBJ1-4, with 8 bases fitting TRBD1. The CDR3 DNA is TGTGCCAGCAGCCCCCGGACAGGGAAAAATGAAAAACTGTTTTTT. Translation: CASSPRTGKNEKLFF.